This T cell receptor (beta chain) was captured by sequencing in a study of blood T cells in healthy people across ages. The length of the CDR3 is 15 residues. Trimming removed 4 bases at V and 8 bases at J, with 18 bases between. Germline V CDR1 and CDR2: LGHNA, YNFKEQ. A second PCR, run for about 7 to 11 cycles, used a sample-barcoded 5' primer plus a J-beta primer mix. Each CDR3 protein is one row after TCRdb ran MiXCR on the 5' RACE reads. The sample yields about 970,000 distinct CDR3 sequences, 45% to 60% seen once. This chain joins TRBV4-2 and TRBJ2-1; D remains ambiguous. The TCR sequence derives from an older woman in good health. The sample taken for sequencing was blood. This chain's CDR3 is CASSRTEWAVDEQFF. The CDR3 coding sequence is TGTGCCAGCAGCCGCACAGAGTGGGCCGTGGATGAGCAGTTCTTC.